These 7 T cell receptor beta chains were all obtained from the same sample, sequenced in a study of CD8+ T cells in alopecia areata. Treatment here: oral pan-JAK inhibitor, 5-10 mg twice daily. Following extraction, RNA underwent reverse transcription to cDNA, which served as the sequencing template. The protocol was immunoSEQ multiplex PCR, while the TCRdb copy is restricted to in-frame clones and leaves out a portion. The repertoire consists of 150,000 to 200,000 clones, with about 71% occurring once and the leading ten covering 0.91%. The source was CD4+ T cells sorted from blood, collected at week 4, from a patient treated with tofacitinib. The receptors were sampled from a human donor with alopecia areata.

This chain uses TRBV29-1 with TRBJ2-1; 9 bases align to TRBD1. This CDR3 comprises 13 residues. V lost 4 bases, J lost 9 bases, and 7 bases stayed unmatched. The germline gives CDR1 SQVTM, CDR2 ANQGSEA. CDR3 in amino acids: CSVGRTGASEQFF. The CDR3 bases are TGCAGCGTTGGTAGGACAGGGGCGTCTGAGCAGTTCTTC.

The sample holds a few counts of this clone. The V and J genes are TRBV5-1 and TRBJ2-5, with D uncertain. The CDR3 is 13 amino acids. From germline, CDR1 is SGHRS and CDR2 YFSETQ. V lost 3 bases to trimming and J lost 4 bases, with 10 bases between them. The CDR3 DNA reads as TGCGCCAGCAGCTCGGACCCCCGAGAGACCCAGTACTTC. Its protein product is CASSSDPRETQYF.

J is TRBJ2-1 and V is TRBV30; TRBD1 might be the D (5 bases). V lost 5 bases and J lost 3, with 8 bases in between. CDR3 length: 12 residues. Germline V gene lookup returns CDR1 GTSNPN and CDR2 SVGIG (reference sequence). The CDR3 region has the DNA TGTGCCTGGGATCAGGGCTACAATGAGCAGTTCTTC. Amino acid sequence: CAWDQGYNEQFF.

This clone occurred a few times. The genes are TRBV6-1 and TRBJ2-3; maybe TRBD2 (6 bases). V lost 8 bases to trimming and J lost 4 bases, with 19 bases between them. Germline V lookup: CDR1 MNHNS, CDR2 SASEGT. This CDR3 region has 15 residues. The CDR3 loop reads CASQPGLGTPDTQYF. The CDR3 DNA reads as TGTGCCAGCCAACCGGGACTCGGGACCCCAGATACGCAGTATTTT.

The chain uses TRBV6-5 and TRBJ2-2; TRBD1 matches at 9 bases. CDR1 is MNHEY and CDR2 is SVGAGI in the germline V gene. V lost 6 bases, J lost 7 bases, and 6 bases stayed unmatched. CDR3 length: 14 residues. CDR3 sequence: CASRRDRAVGELFF. The CDR3 DNA follows: TGTGCCAGCAGAAGGGACAGGGCGGTCGGGGAGCTGTTTTTT.

This clone was found many times. The chain couples TRBV7-9 to TRBJ1-1, with 7 bases lining up with TRBD1. The CDR3 sequence is 13 residues long. Per germline, CDR1 SEHNR and CDR2 FQNEAQ (reference sequence). V was pared by 0 bases and J by 10 bases, with 5 bases of the junction left unmatched. The DNA for the CDR3 is TGTGCCAGCAGCTTAGCCGGGACAGCGGGAGCTTTCTTT. It translates to CASSLAGTAGAFF. Full variable domain (missing parts from reference TRBV7-9 and TRBJ1-1): DTGVSQNPRHKITKRGQNVTFRCDPISEHNRLYWYRQTLGQGPEFLTYFQNEAQLEKSRLLSDRFSAERPKGSFSTLEIQRTEQGDSAMYLCASSLAGTAGAFFGQGTRLTVV.

The chain joins TRBV9 to TRBJ1-2, with D possibly being TRBD1 (6 bases). Germline loops: CDR1 SGDLS, CDR2 YYNGEE. This CDR3 has 12 amino acids. The ends were cut back, 3 bases at V and 7 bases at J, with 10 bases in the middle. This chain's CDR3 is CASSATGSGYTF. CDR3 bases: TGTGCCAGCAGCGCCACAGGGTCTGGCTACACCTTC. Full variable domain (remainder filled in from reference TRBV9 and TRBJ1-2): DSGVTQTPKHLITATGQRVTLRCSPRSGDLSVYWYQQSLDQGLQFLIQYYNGEERAKGNILERFSAQQFPDLHSELNLSSLELGDSALYFCASSATGSGYTFGSGTRLTVV.